The rows below give T cell receptor beta chains drawn from one sample of a study of regulatory dendritic cells for organ transplantation. Assay: immunoSEQ multiplex PCR; the TCRdb copy retains only in-frame clones and omits some. The repertoire holds fewer than 8,500 clones, 65% to 75% seen once, with 3% to 4% in the top ten. No antigen is known for these receptors. Sequencing was done on a sample of memory CD4+ T cells from blood cultured with dendritic cells. Receptors originate from a human donor in good health. Each CDR3 is given with its conserved first and last residue. A D gene is named only where the DNA matches it firmly. Part of the rows lack a size; the others show once, few, many or a class for expanded clones.

abundance: -
j_gene: TRBJ1-1
d_gene: -
v_gene: TRBV11-3
CDR3aa: CASSFRHPGTEAFF
CDR3nt: TGTGCCAGCAGCTTCAGACACCCGGGGACTGAAGCTTTCTTT

abundance: -
j_gene: TRBJ1-1
d_gene: -
v_gene: TRBV7-8
CDR3aa: CATSPREDTEAFF
CDR3nt: TGTGCCACCTCGCCAAGGGAGGACACTGAAGCTTTCTTT

abundance: -
j_gene: TRBJ1-1
d_gene: TRBD1
v_gene: TRBV11-3
CDR3aa: CASSFGTGGAGTEAFF
CDR3nt: TGTGCCAGCAGCTTCGGGACAGGGGGCGCAGGCACTGAAGCTTTCTTT

abundance: -
j_gene: TRBJ2-3
d_gene: -
v_gene: TRBV9
CDR3aa: CASGGGTNTDTQYF
CDR3nt: TGTGCCAGCGGAGGGGGGACTAACACAGATACGCAGTATTTT

abundance: -
j_gene: TRBJ2-7
d_gene: -
v_gene: TRBV19
CDR3aa: CASSIQGSYEQYF
CDR3nt: TGTGCCAGTAGTATACAGGGTTCCTACGAGCAGTACTTC

abundance: -
j_gene: TRBJ2-2
d_gene: -
v_gene: TRBV7-8
CDR3aa: CASSSPYGGTRKGTGELFF
CDR3nt: TGTGCCAGCAGCTCCCCTTACGGGGGAACACGTAAGGGGACCGGGGAGCTGTTTTTT

abundance: -
j_gene: TRBJ2-5
d_gene: TRBD1
v_gene: TRBV25-1
CDR3aa: CASSALNGQAQETQYF
CDR3nt: TGTGCCAGCAGTGCCCTCAACGGACAGGCCCAAGAGACCCAGTACTTC

abundance: -
j_gene: TRBJ2-5
d_gene: -
v_gene: TRBV5-1
CDR3aa: CASSLAGGRRETQYF
CDR3nt: TGCGCCAGCAGCTTGGCCGGTGGGAGGCGAGAGACCCAGTACTTC

abundance: -
j_gene: TRBJ2-7
d_gene: TRBD2
v_gene: TRBV7-8
CDR3aa: CASRGLAGTSYEQYF
CDR3nt: TGTGCCAGCAGGGGACTAGCGGGGACCTCCTACGAGCAGTACTTC

abundance: -
j_gene: TRBJ2-7
d_gene: -
v_gene: TRBV7-3
CDR3aa: CASSPDRTSYEQYF
CDR3nt: TGTGCCAGCAGCCCCGACAGGACCTCCTACGAGCAGTACTTC

abundance: -
j_gene: TRBJ1-6
d_gene: -
v_gene: TRBV5-6
CDR3aa: CASSSTPGENSPLHF
CDR3nt: TGTGCCAGCAGCTCGACGCCGGGGGAGAATTCACCCCTCCACTTT

abundance: -
j_gene: TRBJ2-1
d_gene: TRBD2
v_gene: TRBV2
CDR3aa: CASGRLAGFNEQFF
CDR3nt: TGTGCCAGCGGAAGACTAGCGGGCTTCAATGAGCAGTTCTTC

abundance: -
j_gene: TRBJ2-3
d_gene: -
v_gene: TRBV5-8
CDR3aa: CAISRGGNTDTQYF
CDR3nt: TGTGCCATCTCGAGGGGGGGAAACACAGATACGCAGTATTTT

abundance: -
j_gene: TRBJ1-1
d_gene: -
v_gene: TRBV7-9
CDR3aa: CASSPTRDGTEAFF
CDR3nt: TGTGCCAGCAGCCCCACCAGGGATGGTACTGAAGCTTTCTTT

abundance: -
j_gene: TRBJ1-3
d_gene: -
v_gene: TRBV27
CDR3aa: CASRSVGGNTIYF
CDR3nt: TGTGCCTCCCGGTCTGTTGGTGGAAACACCATATATTTT

abundance: few
j_gene: TRBJ2-1
d_gene: TRBD1
v_gene: TRBV28
CDR3aa: CASNIGGQGSNEQFF
CDR3nt: TGTGCCAGCAATATAGGGGGACAGGGATCCAATGAGCAGTTCTTC

abundance: few
j_gene: TRBJ2-7
d_gene: TRBD1
v_gene: TRBV2
CDR3aa: CASTEGQGPYEQYF
CDR3nt: TGTGCCAGCACGGAGGGACAGGGGCCCTACGAGCAGTACTTC

abundance: -
j_gene: TRBJ1-2
d_gene: -
v_gene: TRBV11-2
CDR3aa: CASSLVVQGPYGYTF
CDR3nt: TGTGCCAGCAGCTTAGTGGTCCAGGGTCCCTATGGCTACACCTTC

abundance: -
j_gene: TRBJ2-7
d_gene: TRBD1
v_gene: TRBV5-1
CDR3aa: CASSLGGTGSMEQYF
CDR3nt: TGCGCCAGCAGCTTGGGGGGGACAGGGTCGATGGAGCAGTACTTC

abundance: medium-sized
j_gene: TRBJ2-3
d_gene: -
v_gene: TRBV7-6
CDR3aa: CASSLSQGGTDTQYF
CDR3nt: TGTGCCAGCAGCTTATCTCAGGGGGGTACAGATACGCAGTATTTT

abundance: once
j_gene: TRBJ2-7
d_gene: -
v_gene: TRBV7-2
CDR3aa: CASSLAGGSYEQYF
CDR3nt: TGTGCCAGCAGCTTAGCGGGGGGCTCCTACGAGCAGTACTTC

abundance: -
j_gene: TRBJ2-3
d_gene: TRBD2
v_gene: TRBV4-1
CDR3aa: CASSQDRGRVQYF
CDR3nt: TGCGCCAGCAGCCAAGATCGAGGGAGGGTGCAGTATTTT

abundance: -
j_gene: TRBJ1-1
d_gene: -
v_gene: TRBV4-1
CDR3aa: CASSQDSGGGTEAFF
CDR3nt: TGCGCCAGCAGCCAAGATTCGGGGGGTGGGACTGAAGCTTTCTTT

abundance: -
j_gene: TRBJ2-5
d_gene: TRBD1
v_gene: TRBV5-1
CDR3aa: CASSFGVTGGAGETQYF
CDR3nt: TGCGCCAGCAGCTTCGGAGTAACAGGGGGTGCCGGAGAGACCCAGTACTTC

abundance: -
j_gene: TRBJ2-3
d_gene: -
v_gene: TRBV6-5
CDR3aa: CASRMRPAPDTQYF
CDR3nt: TGTGCCAGCCGGATGAGGCCAGCCCCAGATACGCAGTATTTT

abundance: few
j_gene: TRBJ2-2
d_gene: -
v_gene: TRBV4-3
CDR3aa: CASSQGIRWRAENTGELFF
CDR3nt: TGCGCCAGCAGCCAAGGGATTCGTTGGCGGGCGGAAAACACCGGGGAGCTGTTTTTT

abundance: -
j_gene: TRBJ1-1
d_gene: -
v_gene: TRBV6-6
CDR3aa: CASSSPPSEGDEAFF
CDR3nt: TGTGCCAGCAGTAGCCCCCCGTCAGAGGGGGATGAAGCTTTCTTT

abundance: -
j_gene: TRBJ2-3
d_gene: -
v_gene: TRBV5-1
CDR3aa: CASSLGIPTSTDTQYF
CDR3nt: TGCGCCAGCAGCTTGGGGATCCCGACAAGCACAGATACGCAGTATTTT

abundance: -
j_gene: TRBJ1-5
d_gene: -
v_gene: TRBV21-1
CDR3aa: CASSCGTNSNQPQHF
CDR3nt: TGTGCCAGCAGCTGTGGGACTAATAGCAATCAGCCCCAGCATTTT

abundance: -
j_gene: TRBJ2-2
d_gene: TRBD1
v_gene: TRBV29-1
CDR3aa: CSVLPGQGNTGELFF
CDR3nt: TGCAGCGTACTCCCGGGACAGGGGAACACCGGGGAGCTGTTTTTT

abundance: -
j_gene: TRBJ2-3
d_gene: TRBD2
v_gene: TRBV5-1
CDR3aa: CASSLGSGGRTDTQYF
CDR3nt: TGCGCCAGCAGCTTGGGTAGCGGGGGCCGCACAGATACGCAGTATTTT

abundance: -
j_gene: TRBJ2-7
d_gene: -
v_gene: TRBV7-8
CDR3aa: CASSLESGVYEQYF
CDR3nt: TGTGCCAGCAGCTTAGAGTCCGGAGTCTACGAGCAGTACTTC

abundance: once
j_gene: TRBJ2-7
d_gene: -
v_gene: TRBV11-2
CDR3aa: CASSRTIDAGVGEQYF
CDR3nt: TGTGCCAGCAGCCGTACCATAGACGCAGGGGTAGGAGAGCAGTACTTC

abundance: -
j_gene: TRBJ2-5
d_gene: TRBD2
v_gene: TRBV9
CDR3aa: CASSFSGSYQETQYF
CDR3nt: TGTGCCAGCAGCTTTAGCGGGAGCTACCAAGAGACCCAGTACTTC

abundance: -
j_gene: TRBJ2-2
d_gene: TRBD2
v_gene: TRBV4-3
CDR3aa: CASSRSAGGVAGELFF
CDR3nt: TGCGCCAGCAGCCGCTCGGCGGGGGGCGTAGCCGGGGAGCTGTTTTTT

abundance: -
j_gene: TRBJ1-1
d_gene: -
v_gene: TRBV7-2
CDR3aa: CASSLSARTNTEAFF
CDR3nt: TGTGCCAGCAGCCTCTCGGCCAGGACTAACACTGAAGCTTTCTTT

abundance: -
j_gene: TRBJ1-2
d_gene: TRBD1
v_gene: TRBV5-1
CDR3aa: CASSAGTGSRDYGYTF
CDR3nt: TGCGCCAGCAGTGCCGGGACAGGCTCGCGGGACTATGGCTACACCTTC

abundance: -
j_gene: TRBJ1-3
d_gene: -
v_gene: TRBV7-8
CDR3aa: CASSLVVQGRPGNTIYF
CDR3nt: TGTGCCAGCAGCTTAGTGGTCCAGGGGCGACCAGGAAACACCATATATTTT

abundance: few
j_gene: TRBJ1-2
d_gene: -
v_gene: TRBV19
CDR3aa: CASTSGQRLYGYTF
CDR3nt: TGTGCCAGTACCTCCGGACAGAGATTATATGGCTACACCTTC

abundance: -
j_gene: TRBJ2-1
d_gene: TRBD1
v_gene: TRBV19
CDR3aa: CASSSPGQGNNEQFF
CDR3nt: TGTGCCAGTAGTTCACCGGGACAGGGGAACAATGAGCAGTTCTTC

abundance: -
j_gene: TRBJ2-5
d_gene: -
v_gene: TRBV9
CDR3aa: CASSVERAGGTDSPQETQYF
CDR3nt: TGTGCCAGCAGCGTAGAAAGGGCTGGGGGGACAGACAGTCCGCAGGAGACCCAGTACTTC

abundance: -
j_gene: TRBJ1-1
d_gene: TRBD1
v_gene: TRBV6-5
CDR3aa: CASSSGTGANTEAFF
CDR3nt: TGTGCCAGCAGCTCCGGGACAGGGGCGAACACTGAAGCTTTCTTT

abundance: -
j_gene: TRBJ2-1
d_gene: TRBD2
v_gene: TRBV7-2
CDR3aa: CASSARLAAGSSYNEQFF
CDR3nt: TGTGCCAGCAGCGCCAGACTAGCGGCGGGGAGCTCCTACAATGAGCAGTTCTTC

abundance: -
j_gene: TRBJ2-7
d_gene: -
v_gene: TRBV18
CDR3aa: CASSSQVRDEQYF
CDR3nt: TGTGCCAGCTCATCCCAGGTTCGCGACGAGCAGTACTTC

abundance: -
j_gene: TRBJ1-2
d_gene: -
v_gene: TRBV11-2
CDR3aa: CASSFTGRSDYGYTF
CDR3nt: TGTGCCAGCAGCTTTACCGGTCGTTCCGACTATGGCTACACCTTC

abundance: -
j_gene: TRBJ2-2
d_gene: -
v_gene: TRBV27
CDR3aa: CASRLLVNTGELFF
CDR3nt: TGTGCCAGCAGGCTACTCGTGAACACCGGGGAGCTGTTTTTT

abundance: large
j_gene: TRBJ2-7
d_gene: -
v_gene: TRBV7-8
CDR3aa: CASSLEQIKREQYF
CDR3nt: TGTGCCAGCAGCTTAGAACAGATCAAGCGGGAGCAGTACTTC

abundance: -
j_gene: TRBJ1-5
d_gene: -
v_gene: TRBV6-1
CDR3aa: CASRILTDSNQPQHF
CDR3nt: TGTGCCAGCAGGATTCTTACAGATAGCAATCAGCCCCAGCATTTT

abundance: -
j_gene: TRBJ2-7
d_gene: TRBD1
v_gene: TRBV5-5
CDR3aa: CASSFRQGIPYEQYF
CDR3nt: TGTGCCAGCAGCTTTAGACAGGGAATCCCCTACGAGCAGTACTTC

abundance: -
j_gene: TRBJ2-5
d_gene: -
v_gene: TRBV5-1
CDR3aa: CASSFFSQETQYF
CDR3nt: TGCGCCAGCAGCTTCTTCAGCCAAGAGACCCAGTACTTC

abundance: -
j_gene: TRBJ2-2
d_gene: -
v_gene: TRBV2
CDR3aa: CASSVETGPNTGELFF
CDR3nt: TGTGCCAGCAGTGTCGAGACAGGACCGAACACCGGGGAGCTGTTTTTT

abundance: -
j_gene: TRBJ2-7
d_gene: TRBD1
v_gene: TRBV5-4
CDR3aa: CASSLDRGRNEQYF
CDR3nt: TGTGCCAGCAGCCTCGACAGGGGTCGGAACGAGCAGTACTTC

abundance: few
j_gene: TRBJ1-5
d_gene: -
v_gene: TRBV2
CDR3aa: CASSVQGRGNQPQHF
CDR3nt: TGTGCCAGCAGTGTTCAGGGTAGGGGCAATCAGCCCCAGCATTTT